This TCR beta chain appears in the sequencing data of a study of Ad26.COV2.S vaccination and SARS-CoV-2 variants. About the study: COV1001, an Ad26.COV2.S trial, supplied this vaccine-arm donor. Ad26.COV2.S shots went into the muscle once or twice, 56 days apart.

With 7 bases removed from V and 1 base from J, the gap between germline ends came to 18 bases. CDR1 and CDR2 (germline): LNHDA, SQIVND (reference sequence). The CDR3 totals 16 residues. Measured with immunoSEQ multiplex PCR; TCRdb has only the in-frame clones, and not every one. The table lists 350,000 to 450,000 clones, roughly 90% of them singletons. Noted treatment: roughly 18 received Ad26.COV2.S at low or high dose, single or two shots; roughly five received placebo; per-sample allocation not given. Vaccine and placebo recipients were sampled on day 63 after the first injection. SARS-CoV-2 spike from the Wuhan strain was encoded by the vaccine, an Ad26 vector. For this clone: Antigen unknown.

Overall study results and limits: Researchers reported similar non-spike TCR breadth in vaccine and placebo recipients.

The specimen was peripheral blood, collected in a trial of Ad26.COV2.S vaccine versus placebo. This clonotype was obtained from a person aged 18-65 years who received the Ad26.COV2.S COVID-19 vaccine or a placebo. The chain uses TRBV19 and TRBJ2-3, with D possibly being TRBD2 (6 bases). The CDR3 nucleotides read TGTGCCAGTACCCCCCGGCCGGGGGAGGGCACAGATACGCAGTATTTT. Encoded protein: CASTPRPGEGTDTQYF. Full variable domain (missing parts from reference TRBV19 and TRBJ2-3): DGGITQSPKYLFRKEGQNVTLSCEQNLNHDAMYWYRQDPGQGLRLIYYSQIVNDFQKGDIAEGYSVSREKKESFPLTVTSAQKNPTAFYLCASTPRPGEGTDTQYFGPGTRLTVL.